Listed below are T cell receptor beta chains from one sample, sequenced in a study of radiotherapy plus CTLA-4 blockade in lung cancer. Some clones are missing from TCRdb's copy, which holds only in-frame ones; the method was immunoSEQ multiplex PCR. The sample has 47,000 or so clones, roughly 85% seen once. Sequencing used peripheral blood, obtained from a patient treated with radiotherapy plus ipilimumab. These receptors all come from a human donor with non-small cell lung cancer whose response to radiotherapy plus ipilimumab could not be evaluated. The CDR3 runs from the conserved cysteine through the conserved F or W. The D gene is left open where the match is weak. Some rows mark clone size as missing; the rest say once, few, many or name a class of expanded clone.

v_gene	j_gene	abundance	d_gene	CDR3aa	CDR3nt
TRBV7-3	TRBJ2-1	.	.	CASSLEMGGEQFF	TGTGCCAGCAGTCTCGAAATGGGGGGTGAGCAGTTCTTC
TRBV30	TRBJ2-7	.	TRBD1	CAWTRDSLEQYF	TGTGCCTGGACCCGGGACAGTCTCGAGCAGTACTTC
TRBV7-9	TRBJ1-5	.	.	CASSRVSQPQHF	TGTGCCAGCAGCCGCGTGAGCCAGCCCCAGCATTTT
TRBV2	TRBJ2-7	.	TRBD2	CASSEWLAGGEQYF	TGTGCCAGCAGTGAATGGCTAGCGGGAGGTGAGCAGTACTTC
TRBV7-2	TRBJ1-5	.	.	CASTPSGGYNQPQHF	TGTGCCAGCACCCCATCGGGAGGGTACAATCAGCCCCAGCATTTT
TRBV28	TRBJ2-1	.	TRBD2	CASSFLRPSGSGEQFF	TGTGCCAGCAGTTTTCTCAGGCCTAGCGGGAGCGGGGAGCAGTTCTTC
TRBV7-2	TRBJ1-1	.	.	CASSLGRQAGEAFF	TGTGCCAGCAGCTTAGGACGACAGGCCGGCGAAGCTTTCTTT
TRBV5-4	TRBJ2-5	.	.	CASSLGHMETQYF	TGTGCCAGCAGCTTGGGTCACATGGAGACCCAGTACTTC
TRBV29-1	TRBJ2-3	.	.	CSATIGGSTDTQYF	TGCAGCGCCACGATAGGGGGTAGCACAGATACGCAGTATTTT
TRBV28	TRBJ2-3	.	TRBD2	CASSTLAGVSVTQYF	TGTGCCAGCAGTACCCTAGCGGGAGTTTCAGTTACGCAGTATTTT
TRBV20-1	TRBJ1-1	.	.	CSANQGTEAFF	TGCAGTGCCAACCAGGGAACTGAAGCTTTCTTT
TRBV7-9	TRBJ2-7	few	.	CASSLGGRSSSDYEQYF	TGTGCCAGCAGCTTGGGGGGACGGAGCTCCTCGGACTACGAGCAGTACTTC
TRBV28	TRBJ2-1	.	TRBD2	CASSNTNLAGRWNEQFF	TGTGCCAGCAGCAACACCAATCTAGCGGGCCGGTGGAATGAGCAGTTCTTC
TRBV7-3	TRBJ2-4	once	.	CASTPGDGNIQYF	TGTGCCAGCACCCCAGGGGACGGAAACATTCAGTACTTC
TRBV6-6	TRBJ1-1	.	.	CASSYSGTSAAFF	TGTGCCAGCAGTTACTCCGGGACTTCAGCGGCTTTCTTT
TRBV28	TRBJ2-7	.	TRBD2	CASSRTSGYYEQYF	TGTGCCAGCAGTCGGACTAGCGGGTACTACGAGCAGTACTTC
TRBV6-5	TRBJ2-6	.	.	CASMGAGANVLTF	TGTGCCAGCATGGGAGCAGGGGCCAACGTCCTGACTTTC
TRBV2	TRBJ2-1	.	TRBD1	CASSEPGQFTNNEQFF	TGTGCCAGCAGTGAACCGGGACAGTTCACAAACAATGAGCAGTTCTTC
TRBV6-1	TRBJ2-7	.	TRBD2	CASGTSGRAYEQYF	TGTGCCAGTGGGACTAGCGGGAGGGCCTACGAGCAGTACTTC
TRBV19	TRBJ2-5	.	TRBD1	CASSIGGQSQETQYF	TGTGCCAGTAGTATTGGGGGACAGTCACAAGAGACCCAGTACTTC
TRBV19	TRBJ2-6	.	TRBD1	CASSIREQGAGSGANVLTF	TGTGCCAGTAGTATTCGGGAGCAGGGGGCCGGGTCTGGGGCCAACGTCCTGACTTTC
TRBV19	TRBJ2-1	.	.	CASSIELAYNEQFF	TGTGCCAGTAGTATAGAACTAGCCTACAATGAGCAGTTCTTC
TRBV2	TRBJ1-5	.	.	CASRAGTPHGGNQPQHF	TGTGCCAGCAGGGCCGGGACACCTCACGGAGGCAATCAGCCCCAGCATTTT
TRBV7-9	TRBJ2-3	.	TRBD2	CASSPTGTSSDTQYF	TGTGCCAGCAGCCCTACCGGGACTAGCTCAGATACGCAGTATTTT
TRBV5-1	TRBJ2-1	.	TRBD1	CASSFGTGSLNEQFF	TGCGCCAGCAGCTTCGGGACAGGGTCGTTGAATGAGCAGTTCTTC
TRBV7-8	TRBJ2-1	.	TRBD1	CASSLGTGGLNEQFF	TGTGCCAGCAGCTTAGGCACAGGGGGACTCAATGAGCAGTTCTTC
TRBV6-5	TRBJ1-2	.	TRBD1	CASSYTQGASGYTF	TGTGCCAGCAGTTACACTCAGGGGGCCAGTGGCTACACCTTC
TRBV7-3	TRBJ2-7	.	TRBD1	CASSLSGRGGEEQYF	TGTGCCAGCAGCCTCTCCGGAAGAGGGGGCGAGGAGCAGTACTTC
TRBV2	TRBJ1-5	.	.	CASSGGGPNQPQHF	TGTGCCAGCAGTGGGGGGGGACCCAATCAGCCCCAGCATTTT
TRBV2	TRBJ1-2	.	TRBD1	CASSEAGGGYGYTF	TGTGCCAGCAGTGAAGCAGGGGGCGGCTATGGCTACACCTTC
TRBV28	TRBJ1-5	.	.	CASSPLAGSNQPQHF	TGTGCCAGCAGTCCCCTAGCGGGTAGCAATCAGCCCCAGCATTTT
TRBV28	TRBJ1-2	.	.	CASSYPPRAGAGYTF	TGTGCCAGCAGTTACCCCCCCCGGGCAGGGGCTGGCTACACCTTC
TRBV7-2	TRBJ1-2	.	TRBD1	CASSYDRAYLYGYTF	TGTGCCAGCAGCTATGACAGGGCTTATCTCTATGGCTACACCTTC
TRBV19	TRBJ2-7	few	TRBD2	CATDSGSSYEQYF	TGTGCCACCGATAGCGGGAGCTCCTACGAGCAGTACTTC
TRBV29-1	TRBJ2-3	.	TRBD1	CSGRTGNADTQYF	TGCAGCGGGCGGACAGGGAACGCAGATACGCAGTATTTT
TRBV7-9	TRBJ2-7	.	.	CASSPPGHLYEQYF	TGTGCCAGCAGCCCTCCGGGACACCTCTACGAGCAGTACTTC
TRBV20-1	TRBJ2-7	.	.	CSAGTAYEQYF	TGCAGTGCTGGCACCGCCTACGAGCAGTACTTC
TRBV6-5	TRBJ2-2	.	.	CASRRKGELFF	TGTGCCAGTAGAAGAAAGGGGGAGCTGTTTTTT
TRBV18	TRBJ1-5	.	TRBD1	CASSPRTGRDQPQHF	TGTGCCAGCTCACCTAGGACAGGGAGAGATCAGCCCCAGCATTTT
TRBV28	TRBJ1-2	.	.	CASSQDRLGYGYTF	TGTGCCAGCAGTCAAGACAGGCTGGGCTATGGCTACACCTTC
TRBV29-1	TRBJ2-5	few	.	CSVVLETQYF	TGCAGCGTTGTTCTGGAGACCCAGTACTTC
TRBV2	TRBJ1-2	once	.	CASSGVNVKTGGYTF	TGTGCCAGCAGTGGCGTGAACGTTAAAACCGGTGGCTACACCTTC
TRBV6-5	TRBJ2-6	.	.	CASAYQTGANVLTF	TGTGCCAGCGCCTATCAAACTGGGGCCAACGTCCTGACTTTC
TRBV5-1	TRBJ2-7	.	.	CASSPAGNYEQYF	TGCGCCAGCTCCCCAGCGGGTAACTACGAGCAGTACTTC
TRBV9	TRBJ2-7	.	TRBD1	CASSVEQGAYEQYF	TGTGCCAGCAGCGTAGAACAGGGGGCCTACGAGCAGTACTTC
TRBV30	TRBJ1-1	.	.	CASEEGGTEAFF	TGTGCCTCGGAGGAGGGAGGCACTGAAGCTTTCTTT
TRBV19	TRBJ1-4	.	TRBD1	CASGGQGGTNEKLFF	TGTGCCAGTGGCGGACAGGGCGGAACTAATGAAAAACTGTTTTTT
TRBV7-9	TRBJ1-5	once	.	CASSRSSNQPQHF	TGTGCCAGCAGCAGGAGTAGCAATCAGCCCCAGCATTTT
TRBV10-3	TRBJ2-3	.	TRBD2	CAISAGGGSTDTQYF	TGTGCCATCTCGGCGGGAGGAGGTAGCACAGATACGCAGTATTTT
TRBV9	TRBJ2-7	.	TRBD1	CASSPRDSYEQYF	TGTGCCAGCAGCCCGAGGGACAGCTACGAGCAGTACTTC
TRBV4-1	TRBJ1-1	.	.	CASTKLYSNTEAFF	TGCGCCAGCACAAAACTTTACAGCAACACTGAAGCTTTCTTT
TRBV18	TRBJ2-5	.	TRBD1	CASSLGQVRSGETQYF	TGTGCCAGCTCACTGGGACAGGTTAGGTCTGGAGAGACCCAGTACTTC
TRBV11-2	TRBJ2-7	.	TRBD2	CASSLKARGLAVSSYEQYF	TGTGCCAGCAGCTTAAAGGCCAGGGGACTAGCGGTTAGCTCCTACGAGCAGTACTTC
TRBV5-1	TRBJ1-2	once	TRBD1	CASSSGQGVDGYTF	TGCGCCAGCAGCTCTGGACAGGGGGTGGATGGCTACACCTTC
TRBV5-1	TRBJ1-3	.	.	CASSLAGYGNTIYF	TGCGCCAGCAGCTTGGCAGGGTATGGAAACACCATATATTTT
TRBV11-2	TRBJ1-5	.	.	CASSLAWRGRGQPQHF	TGTGCCAGCAGCTTGGCCTGGAGGGGCCGGGGGCAGCCCCAGCATTTT
TRBV19	TRBJ1-4	.	.	CASTSRGSTNEKLFF	TGTGCCAGTACCTCGAGGGGGTCAACTAATGAAAAACTGTTTTTT
TRBV27	TRBJ2-7	.	.	CASSLLAGGTTREQYF	TGTGCCAGCAGTTTATTGGCGGGCGGTACGACAAGGGAGCAGTACTTC
TRBV28	TRBJ1-2	.	TRBD1	CASRGQGDYGYTF	TGTGCCAGCAGGGGACAGGGCGACTATGGCTACACCTTC
TRBV4-1	TRBJ2-5	.	.	CASSQVGGGETQYF	TGCGCCAGCAGCCAAGTGGGTGGGGGGGAGACCCAGTACTTC